Listed below are T cell receptor beta chains from one sample, sequenced in a study of neurological immune-mediated disorders. TCRdb re-called the 5' RACE reads through MiXCR, storing one row per CDR3 protein. This repertoire shows approximately 82,000 distinct CDR3 sequences, around 2.6% found once; its top ten account for roughly 1.2%. What was sequenced was PBMCs. These receptors were obtained from a woman in her twenties or thirties with multiple sclerosis. Both conserved end residues are part of each CDR3. The D gene is left open where the match is weak. Clone size is not always given. Where it is, it says once, few, many or a class for expanded clones.

many	TRBD2	TRBV6-4	TRBJ2-1	TGTGCCAGCAGTGCGATTAGCGGGAGCTCCTACAATGAGCAGTTCTTC	CASSAISGSSYNEQFF
few	-	TRBV29-1	TRBJ2-5	TGCAGCCTTGTAGTAGGCGAGACCCAGTACTTC	CSLVVGETQYF
many	-	TRBV12-3/TRBV12-4	TRBJ1-3	TGTGCCAGCGGAACCAGAGCTACTGGAAACACCATATATTTT	CASGTRATGNTIYF
many	-	TRBV5-1	TRBJ2-1	TGCGCCAGCAGTTCGGGAACCTCTGAGCAGTTCTTC	CASSSGTSEQFF
many	-	TRBV7-7	TRBJ2-3	TGTGCCAGCAGCTTCTCCCAAACAGATACGCAGTATTTT	CASSFSQTDTQYF
many	TRBD2	TRBV5-1	TRBJ2-2	TGCGCCAGCAGCTTGAGGGTAGCGGGCCCGAACGGCGGGGAGCTGTTTTTT	CASSLRVAGPNGGELFF
many	TRBD1	TRBV5-4	TRBJ1-1	TGTGCCAGCAGCCCCATCCTGGCTACAGGGGGTAGAGCTTTCTTT	CASSPILATGGRAFF
many	TRBD2	TRBV5-1	TRBJ2-7	TGCGCCAGCAGCTTCGGGACTAGCTCCGAGCAGTACTTC	CASSFGTSSEQYF
many	-	TRBV11-3	TRBJ2-2	TGTGCCAGCAGCTTAGCCTCCTTCCGAGACACCGGGGAGCTGTTTTTT	CASSLASFRDTGELFF
many	TRBD2	TRBV6-1	TRBJ2-5	TGTGCCAGCAGTCCCGGGGCTAGCGGGAAAGAGACCCAGTACTTC	CASSPGASGKETQYF
many	TRBD1	TRBV4-3	TRBJ1-6	TGCGCCAGCAGCCAACACAGGGGGAAGGATTCACCCCTCCACTTT	CASSQHRGKDSPLHF
many	-	TRBV5-1	TRBJ2-2	TGCGCCAGCAAATGGCAGGGCAACACCGGGGAGCTGTTTTTT	CASKWQGNTGELFF
many	-	TRBV20-1	TRBJ1-1	TGCAGTGCCAGAGAGGGGCAGGGAGGGACTGAAGCTTTCTTT	CSAREGQGGTEAFF
many	TRBD2	TRBV20-1	TRBJ2-7	TGCAGTGCTAGTGTAGGCGGGAGGGGATACGAGCAGTACTTC	CSASVGGRGYEQYF
few	-	TRBV4-1	TRBJ2-7	TGCGCCAGCAGCCAAGATCCGGTCGGCGAGCAGTACTTC	CASSQDPVGEQYF
many	TRBD2	TRBV29-1	TRBJ2-3	TGCAGCGCCCGCGGGAGCGCAACTACAGATACGCAGTATTTT	CSARGSATTDTQYF
many	-	TRBV12-3/TRBV12-4	TRBJ2-1	TGTGCCAGCAGTTTACCCCCTCAGGAGCAGTTCTTC	CASSLPPQEQFF
many	-	TRBV3-1	TRBJ2-1	TGTGCCAGCGGTCTCAGGGGCTCCTACAATGAGCAGTTCTTC	CASGLRGSYNEQFF
many	-	TRBV12-3/TRBV12-4	TRBJ2-5	TGTGCCAGCAGTTTGGACAGATCTCAAGAGACCCAGTACTTC	CASSLDRSQETQYF
many	TRBD1	TRBV6-6	TRBJ1-6	TGTGCCAGCAGTTACTCGACGACAGGGTCTTCACCCCTCCACTTT	CASSYSTTGSSPLHF
many	-	TRBV27	TRBJ1-1	TGTGCCAGCAGTTTAAATCGGGGGAACAGGAACACTGAAGCTTTCTTT	CASSLNRGNRNTEAFF
many	TRBD1	TRBV27	TRBJ1-5	TGTGCCAGCACCCGGGACAGGGGGCGTGGGGGCAATCAGCCCCAGCATTTT	CASTRDRGRGGNQPQHF
many	-	TRBV12-3/TRBV12-4	TRBJ1-1	TGTGCCAGCAGTGGGAACACTGAAGCTTTCTTT	CASSGNTEAFF
-	TRBD2	TRBV27	TRBJ2-3	TGTGCCAGCAGTTTACGCAGGAGGGCTAGCGGTAGCACAGATACGCAGTATTTT	CASSLRRRASGSTDTQYF
many	-	TRBV9	TRBJ1-5	TGTGCCAGCAGCGTAGACGGACACCTTTATCAGCCCCAGCATTTT	CASSVDGHLYQPQHF
many	TRBD2	TRBV7-2	TRBJ2-7	TGTGCCAGCAGCTTGCGGGAGGCGAGCTACGAGCAGTACTTC	CASSLREASYEQYF
many	-	TRBV20-1	TRBJ2-7	TGCAGTGCTAGAGGGGTACAGGCTCCCTCCGAGCAGTACTTC	CSARGVQAPSEQYF
medium-sized	-	TRBV4-3	TRBJ1-3	TGCGCCAGCAGCCAAGTTGTACCAGGATCTGGAAACACCATATATTTT	CASSQVVPGSGNTIYF
many	-	TRBV29-1	TRBJ1-1	TGCAGCGTTTGGGGCCTGAACACTGAAGCTTTCTTT	CSVWGLNTEAFF
many	-	TRBV15	TRBJ1-2	TGTGCCACCAGCAGAGATCGGACAGCCTATGGCTACACCTTC	CATSRDRTAYGYTF
many	TRBD2	TRBV29-1	TRBJ2-7	TGCAGCGCTACTAGCGGGGGATCCTACGAGCAGTACTTC	CSATSGGSYEQYF
many	TRBD1	TRBV18	TRBJ1-1	TGTGCCAGCTCACCTTCACAGGGGGAAGCTTTCTTT	CASSPSQGEAFF
many	-	TRBV19	TRBJ2-5	TGTGCCAGTAGTCAACAAAAAGAGACCCAGTACTTC	CASSQQKETQYF
few	TRBD2	TRBV4-1	TRBJ2-7	TGCGCCAGCAGCCGGTTTAGCGGGAGCTCCTACGAGCAGTACTTC	CASSRFSGSSYEQYF
many	-	TRBV7-9	TRBJ2-7	TGTGCCAGCAGCCGAGGGGGACCGTCCTACGAGCAGTACTTC	CASSRGGPSYEQYF
many	TRBD1	TRBV20-1	TRBJ2-7	TGCAGTGCTAGGGGACAGACCATGTGGGAGCAGTACTTC	CSARGQTMWEQYF
-	TRBD2	TRBV7-2	TRBJ2-7	TGTGCCAGCAGTAAACTAGCGGGAGTGGACGAGCAGTACTTC	CASSKLAGVDEQYF
many	-	TRBV20-1	TRBJ2-7	TGCAGTGCTAGGTTCCTCATCTCCGAGCAGTACTTC	CSARFLISEQYF
many	-	TRBV5-6	TRBJ2-1	TGTGCCAGCAGCTCTAGGGAAGTGACCAATGAGCAGTTCTTC	CASSSREVTNEQFF
many	-	TRBV5-1	TRBJ2-7	TGCGCCAGCAGCTTGGGGCTAAGAGGGGCTTACGAGCAGTACTTC	CASSLGLRGAYEQYF
many	TRBD2	TRBV25-1	TRBJ2-1	TGTGCCAGCAGTGAATATATTCGACCAGGGACTAGCGGGGTCAATGAGCAGTTCTTC	CASSEYIRPGTSGVNEQFF
many	-	TRBV7-2	TRBJ1-5	TGTGCCAGCAGCCCCTCGCGTAGCAATCAGCCCCAGCATTTT	CASSPSRSNQPQHF
many	-	TRBV10-3	TRBJ2-2	TGTGCCATCAGATCCGGGTTGGACACCGGGGAGCTGTTTTTT	CAIRSGLDTGELFF
many	-	TRBV12-3/TRBV12-4	TRBJ1-3	TGTGCCAGCAGCCCAGTACTCTCTGGAAACACCATATATTTT	CASSPVLSGNTIYF
many	-	TRBV5-1	TRBJ2-7	TGCGCCAGCAGCTTGAGAGGGGGGGACTACGAGCAGTACTTC	CASSLRGGDYEQYF
many	TRBD2	TRBV7-6	TRBJ2-3	TGTGCCAGCAGCGGACTAGTATCAGATACGCAGTATTTT	CASSGLVSDTQYF
many	-	TRBV7-2	TRBJ1-2	TGTGCCAGCAGCTTATTCCAGGGTGACTATGGCTACACCTTC	CASSLFQGDYGYTF
many	TRBD1	TRBV6-5	TRBJ2-7	TGTGCCAGTTCCCGGGACAGGGGAACCTACGAGCAGTACTTC	CASSRDRGTYEQYF